Here is one T cell receptor (beta chain) with its context. Using immunoSEQ multiplex PCR, the repertoire was profiled, and TCRdb retains in-frame clones only, with some absent. The sample carries some 1,400,000 clones, around 97% recorded once. V gave up 10 bases and J gave up 1 base, with 19 bases separating them. The CDR3 is made up of 16 amino acids. CDR1 is LNHDA, CDR2 SQIVND, per germline (reference sequence). These data are taken from a study of shared clonotypes between healthy human individuals. Input material: naive CD4+ T cells sorted from blood. Stated subset: CD45RA+ positively selected. This receptor was identified in a young man in good health. The gene calls are TRBV19 and TRBJ2-2; D not resolved. In DNA form, the CDR3 reads TGTGCCACCCGCAAGGCGCCGGATCTGAACACCGGGGAGCTGTTTTTT. It specifies CATRKAPDLNTGELFF.